Presented here are 5 T cell receptor beta chains from one specimen sequenced in a study of shared clonotypes between healthy human individuals. The data were produced by immunoSEQ multiplex PCR, yet TCRdb's version contains in-frame clones alone and is incomplete. The sample shows about 580,000 clones, roughly 98% of them seen only once. Naive CD8 populations comprised CD45RO-negative cells positively selected for CCR7, excluding terminally differentiated effector memory CD45RA+ cells. The material sequenced was naive CD8+ T cells sorted from blood. These receptors came from a man under 40 in good health.

The chain uses TRBV4-1 and TRBJ2-7; the D gene is possibly TRBD2 (7 bases). With 1 base removed from V and 3 bases from J, the gap between germline ends came to 16 bases. The CDR3 is 16 amino acids. Germline CDR1 is MGHRA and CDR2 is YSYEKL. The CDR3, as DNA: TGCGCCAGCAGCCAAGGAGGGGGGGCAGGCGTCTACGAGCAGTACTTC. It encodes CASSQGGGAGVYEQYF.

The J gene is TRBJ2-5, the V gene TRBV14; D gene uncertain. V shed 3 bases and J shed 5 bases, with 13 bases lying between them. Germline-derived CDR1 and CDR2 are SGHDN and FVKESK. This CDR3 region has 14 residues. The CDR3, as DNA: TGTGCCAGCAGCCACCAGTTAGGGCGCGAGACCCAGTACTTC. Protein product: CASSHQLGRETQYF.

This clone was counted once. This chain uses TRBV10-2 with TRBJ2-1; D may be TRBD2 (5 bases). The germline CDR1 and CDR2 sequences are WSHSY and SAAADI. The CDR3 totals 14 residues. The germline V and J ends were trimmed by 4 bases and 8 bases, with 15 bases remaining between them. The DNA for the CDR3 is TGCGCCAGCAGTGCCAAGCGATTTAGCGATGAGCAGTTCTTC. Translating gives CASSAKRFSDEQFF.

The chain is built from TRBV6-4 and TRBJ1-2, with D unresolved. The CDR3 loop spans 11 amino acids. The V gene lost 4 bases and the J gene lost 8 bases, with 8 bases spanning the gap. CDR1 and CDR2 from the germline V gene are MRHNA and SNTAGT. The CDR3 DNA reads TGTGCCAGCAGTGTTACCAGGGGCTACACCTTC. Its protein is CASSVTRGYTF.

The CDR3 here is CASSPTQRVMNTEAFF. DNA of the CDR3: TGTGCCAGCAGCCCGACCCAGCGGGTGATGAACACTGAAGCTTTCTTT. The rearrangement uses TRBV11-1 and TRBJ1-1, with unresolved D. Germline CDR1 and CDR2: SGHAT and FQDESV (reference sequence). CDR3 length equals 16 residues. The ends were cut back, 5 bases at V and 0 bases at J, with 16 bases in the middle.